This T cell receptor (beta chain) was recorded in a study of OX40 agonist ivuxolimab in advanced cancers. Study background: The patients received ivuxolimab by intravenous route every 2 weeks at 0.01 to 10 mg/kg. Of the patients, three showed partial responses, one with hepatocellular carcinoma and two with cutaneous melanoma.

Produced via immunoSEQ multiplex PCR; TCRdb's table is partial and in-frame only. The repertoire has roughly 90,000 clones, approximately 91% of them found once; the top ten carry 0.33%. Broader study findings: Among the nonresponders, some also had low normalized T-cell clonal expansion. At 0.1 to 3.0 mg/kg, CD4+ and CD8+ blood T cells expanded clonally by week 6.

CDR3 length equals 18 residues. Trimming cost V 2 bases and J 1 base, with 17 bases left between them. Germline loops: CDR1 MNHEY, CDR2 SMNVEV (reference sequence). A remark on this clone: Antigen: not known.

The specimen was CD4+ or CD8+ T cells sorted from blood, collected in a trial of the OX40 agonist ivuxolimab. The receptor was isolated from an adult with an advanced solid tumor such as melanoma, head and neck, liver or kidney cancer. V and J are TRBV27 and TRBJ1-4; tentatively, D is TRBD1 (5 bases). This CDR3 is CASSLQGITRLTNEKLFF. In nucleotides, the CDR3 is TGTGCCAGCAGTTTACAGGGAATTACGCGTCTAACTAATGAAAAACTGTTTTTT.